This T cell receptor (beta chain) was identified during a study of blood T cell repertoires in COVID-19. Study information: The United States, Italy and Spain supplied acute and convalescent COVID-19 samples. Nucleic acid was either cDNA or gDNA, and it came from T cells, B-cell-depleted T cells, or PBMCs.

Trimming removed 5 bases from V and 0 bases from J; junction bases left unmatched: 19. CDR3 length: 21 amino acids. From germline, CDR1 is SGHVS and CDR2 FQNEAQ. In the source study's methods: Researchers report that nucleated cell counts were estimated from reference gene primer amplification. Using immunoSEQ multiplex PCR, the repertoire was profiled, and TCRdb retains in-frame clones only, with some absent. The V and J calls and clone size come from that table; D and trimming were worked out from the DNA. The table includes around 97,000 clones, around nine tenths detected once. The sequenced sample was peripheral blood. This receptor was identified in a human donor in a cohort sampled during active COVID-19. This chain links TRBV7-8 with TRBJ2-3, with TRBD2 matching over 11 bases. The DNA for the CDR3 is TGTGCCAGCAGCCCTCCTCCGGGACTAGCGGACCGAATCTATAGCACAGATACGCAGTATTTT. Protein: CASSPPPGLADRIYSTDTQYF.